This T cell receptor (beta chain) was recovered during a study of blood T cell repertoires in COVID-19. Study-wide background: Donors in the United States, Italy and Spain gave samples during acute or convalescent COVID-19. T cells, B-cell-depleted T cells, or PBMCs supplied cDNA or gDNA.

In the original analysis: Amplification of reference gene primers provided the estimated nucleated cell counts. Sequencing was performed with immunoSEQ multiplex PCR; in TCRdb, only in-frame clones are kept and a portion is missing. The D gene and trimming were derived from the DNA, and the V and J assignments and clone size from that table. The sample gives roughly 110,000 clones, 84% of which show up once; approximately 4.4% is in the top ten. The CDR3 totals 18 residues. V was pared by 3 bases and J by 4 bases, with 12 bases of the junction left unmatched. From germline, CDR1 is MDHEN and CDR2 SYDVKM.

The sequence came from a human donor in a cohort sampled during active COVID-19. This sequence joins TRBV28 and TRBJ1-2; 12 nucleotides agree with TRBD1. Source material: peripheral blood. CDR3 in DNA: TGTGCCAGCAGTTTTTCTTATGGGACAGGGGGCTTTAGCTATGGCTACACCTTC. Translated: CASSFSYGTGGFSYGYTF.